One and the same sample provided the 12 T cell receptor beta chains below, sequenced in a study of T-cell memory formation after mild COVID-19. TCRdb called the 5' RACE reads again in MiXCR, with one record for every CDR3 protein. Of approximately 570,000 distinct CDR3 sequences listed, roughly 17% are singletons. Specimen: PBMCs or a T cell subset sorted from them (not recorded which). The receptors come from an adult woman who had mild COVID-19 (a few samples of this study predate the infection). Cell type and time point are not known.

The V gene is TRBV27, the J gene TRBJ2-7, with D tentatively TRBD1 (5 bases). Germline V CDR1 and CDR2: MNHEY, SMNVEV (reference sequence). The CDR3 runs 14 residues. V was clipped by 6 bases and J by 3 bases, with 15 bases between them. CDR3 sequence: CASSFAGPNYEQYF. The CDR3 DNA reads as TGTGCCAGCAGCTTTGCAGGGCCGAACTACGAGCAGTACTTC.

The chain is built from TRBV29-1 and TRBJ2-1, with D possibly being TRBD1 (5 bases). The CDR3 contains 11 residues. V was pared by 4 bases and J by 6 bases, with 7 bases between. Germline V lookup: CDR1 SQVTM, CDR2 ANQGSEA. CDR3 amino acids: CSVADSNEQFF. The DNA of the CDR3 is TGCAGCGTTGCAGACAGCAATGAGCAGTTCTTC.

In its sample, this clonotype was seen a few times. The chain recombines TRBV7-8 with TRBJ2-7; 9 nucleotides agree with TRBD1. V lost 5 bases and J lost 5; bases outside the gene matches: 13. This CDR3 contains 16 residues. Germline V gene sequence: CDR1 SGHVS, CDR2 FQNEAQ. CDR3 residues: CASSPRRDRVAHEQYF. The CDR3, as DNA: TGTGCCAGCAGCCCACGCCGGGACAGGGTAGCCCACGAGCAGTACTTC.

The table lists this clonotype with many counts. The V call is TRBV12-3 or TRBV12-4, the J call TRBJ2-5; 9 bases line up with TRBD1. This CDR3 contains 14 residues. After removal of 6 bases from V and 1 base from J, the junction contained 3 bases not matched to a gene. CDR3 sequence (DNA): TGTGCCAGCAGATGGGGACAGGGCCAAGAGACCCAGTACTTC. Its protein is CASRWGQGQETQYF.

With regard to this clonotype: No conserved phenylalanine or tryptophan ends this CDR3, so it is likely a read error. The V call is TRBV7-8, the J call TRBJ2-3; 10 nucleotides agree with TRBD1. Germline V gene data show CDR1 as SGHVS and CDR2 as FQNEAQ. Trimming removed 0 bases from V and 8 bases from J; junction bases left unmatched: 17. This CDR3 is 19 amino acids long. DNA for the CDR3: TGTGCCAGCAGCTTAGCGACCCCGGGACAGGGGATTTTTGGTGGTACGCAGTATATT. Protein: CASSLATPGQGIFGGTQYI.

This clonotype was seen only a few times. The chain links TRBV10-3 to TRBJ2-2, with 8 bases that match TRBD1. The J segment lost 0 bases and the V segment lost 0 bases, leaving 6 bases of the junction unmatched. The CDR3 totals 18 residues. CDR1 is ENHRY, CDR2 SYGVKD, per germline. The DNA for the CDR3 is TGTGCCATCAGTGAGTCGACAACACAGGGGGCGAACACCGGGGAGCTGTTTTTT. It codes for CAISESTTQGANTGELFF.

V gene TRBV12-5 combines with J gene TRBJ2-7; 7 bases match TRBD2. CDR3 size: 15 residues. Germline V gene lookup returns CDR1 LGHNT and CDR2 FRNRAP. The ends lost 5 bases at V and 4 bases at J; junction bases unmatched: 11. As DNA, the CDR3 is TGTGCTAGTGGTATCAGCGGGGTAGACGGTTACGAGCAGTACTTC. Translated: CASGISGVDGYEQYF. Together with reference TRBV12-5 and TRBJ2-7, the CDR3 gives the full variable domain: DARVTQTPRHKVTEMGQEVTMRCQPILGHNTVFWYRQTMMQGLELLAYFRNRAPLDDSGMPKDRFSAEMPDATLATLKIQPSEPRDSAVYFCASGISGVDGYEQYFGPGTRLTVT.

This clonotype was detected a few times. The chain has TRBV2 and TRBJ1-1; D unclear. V lost 2 bases and J lost 11, with 21 bases in between. The germline gives CDR1 SNHLY, CDR2 FYNNEI. The CDR3 runs 15 residues. CDR3 residues: CASSEMQRWIAPAFF. The CDR3 bases are TGTGCCAGCAGTGAAATGCAGCGATGGATAGCTCCCGCTTTCTTT.

The chain uses TRBV24-1 and TRBJ1-2; D gene uncertain. V lost 1 base and J lost 8, with 7 bases in between. The CDR3 extends over 12 amino acids. CDR1 is KGHDR, CDR2 SFDVKD, per germline. The CDR3: CATSDFSGGYTF. CDR3 coding DNA: TGTGCCACCAGTGATTTCAGCGGCGGCTACACCTTC.

The chain is built from TRBV11-3 and TRBJ2-7, with TRBD2 matching 10 bases. Losses at the gene ends were 5 bases for V and 3 bases for J; bases not matched to a gene: 4. Per germline, CDR1 SGHNT and CDR2 YENEEA. The CDR3 contains 14 residues. The CDR3 DNA sequence: TGTGCCAGCAGCGACGGGACTAGCGACTACGAGCAGTACTTC. Translation: CASSDGTSDYEQYF. Full variable domain (rest looked up from reference TRBV11-3 and TRBJ2-7): EAGVVQSPRYKIIEKKQPVAFWCNPISGHNTLYWYLQNLGQGPELLIRYENEEAVDDSQLPKDRFSAERLKGVDSTLKIQPAELGDSAVYLCASSDGTSDYEQYFGPGTRLTVT.

The chain recombines TRBV5-6 with TRBJ2-3, with D tentatively TRBD2 (6 bases). This CDR3 comprises 17 residues. In germline, CDR1 is SGHDT, CDR2 YYEEEE. The V gene lost 4 bases and the J gene lost 1 base, with 19 bases spanning the gap. The CDR3 nucleotides read TGTGCCAGCAGCGTGGGGACTTCTTCACGGGGCACAGATACGCAGTATTTT. Translating it yields CASSVGTSSRGTDTQYF.

This clonotype was detected a few times. The chain couples TRBV14 to TRBJ1-1, with D possibly matching TRBD1 (5 bases). This CDR3 comprises 12 residues. Germline CDR1 SGHDN, CDR2 FVKESK. Trimming left V 2 bases short and J 10 bases short, with 11 bases between. CDR3 sequence: CASSQRSGGAFF. In DNA, the CDR3 is TGTGCCAGCAGCCAACGCAGCGGGGGAGCTTTCTTT.